These 27 T cell receptor beta chains were all obtained from the same sample, sequenced in a study of molecular identifiers for immune sequencing clone quantification. TCRdb processed the PCR reads anew with MiXCR; each CDR3 protein has one entry. The sample includes about half a million distinct CDR3 sequences, roughly 25% of them seen just once. Sequenced input: naive CD8+ T cells from blood, with Jurkat cell RNA spiked in. Subset: FACS-sorted CD8+CD4-CCR7+CD45RA+ naive T cells. These receptors originate from a human donor in good health. Some libraries in this study had Jurkat cell RNA spiked in.

With respect to this clonotype: The conserved closing phenylalanine or tryptophan is absent in this CDR3, likely reflecting a read error. The genes are TRBV27 and TRBJ2-3; possibly TRBD1 for D (5 bases). This CDR3 is 15 amino acids long. With 2 bases removed from V and 0 bases from J, the gap between germline ends came to 9 bases. Germline loops: CDR1 MNHEY, CDR2 SMNVEV (reference sequence). The DNA of the CDR3 is TGTGCCAGCAGTTTAGGGGCCGGGAGCACAGATACGCAGTATGTA. It translates to CASSLGAGSTDTQYV.

A word on this clonotype: One end of the junction does not line up with germline, which may come from a read error. V gene TRBV24-1 combines with J gene TRBJ2-1, with D perhaps TRBD2 (5 bases). The germline gives CDR1 KGHDR, CDR2 SFDVKD. CDR3 length equals 13 residues. CDR3 DNA sequence: TGTGCCACCAGTGAACTAGAAAACAATGAGCGGTTCTTC. Its protein product is CATSELENNERFF.

This clonotype was recorded at least ten times. Here the CDR3 DNA reads TGCGCCAGCAGCCAGGCCCAGGGTGGTGGAAACACCATATATTTT. Encoded protein: CASSQAQGGGNTIYF. The chain has TRBV4-3 and TRBJ1-3; maybe TRBD1 (5 bases). Looked up from germline, CDR1 is LGHNA and CDR2 is YSLEER. This CDR3 has 15 amino acids. The V end lost 3 bases, the J end lost 3 bases, and 12 bases lay between the germline ends.

A single count supports this clonotype. The chain couples TRBV29-1 to TRBJ2-1; TRBD2 agrees at 8 bases. The CDR3 covers 16 residues. The V segment lost 4 bases and the J segment 9 bases; nucleotides outside the gene matches: 17. Germline loops: CDR1 SQVTM, CDR2 ANQGSEA. The CDR3 reads CSVAGGAVVVNREQFF. The CDR3 region has the DNA TGCAGCGTTGCCGGGGGGGCGGTCGTAGTGAACCGTGAGCAGTTCTTC.

Remarks on this clonotype: One end of the junction varies from germline; a read error may be responsible. CDR3 sequence reads: CASSQDPGALNTEAFF. The CDR3 DNA reads TGCGCCAGCAGTCAAGATCCGGGGGCACTGAACACTGAAGCTTTCTTT. The chain joins TRBV4-1 to TRBJ1-1; possibly TRBD1 for D (6 bases). Germline V gene lookup returns CDR1 MGHRA and CDR2 YSYEKL. The CDR3 is 16 residues long.

Turning to this clonotype: One end of the junction does not line up with germline, which may come from a read error. The V gene is TRBV5-3, the J gene TRBJ1-1; the D gene is possibly TRBD1 (5 bases). Being an ORF, TRBV5-3 has a function that is uncertain. The CDR3 consists of 14 residues. CDR3 loop: CASSWDVMNTEAFF. The CDR3 DNA sequence: TGTGCCAGCAGCTGGGACGTCATGAACACTGAAGCTTTCTTT.

This clonotype has at least ten counts. The chain recombines TRBV7-9 with TRBJ2-3; D possibly corresponds to TRBD2 (7 bases). This CDR3 spans 17 amino acids. V was trimmed by 2 bases and J by 0 bases, leaving 15 bases between them. Germline CDR1 SEHNR, CDR2 FQNEAQ (reference sequence). In DNA form, the CDR3 reads TGTGCCAGCAGCTTACGGGAGGACAGTTCTAGCACAGATACGCAGTATTTT. It translates to CASSLREDSSSTDTQYF.

The V and J genes are TRBV11-2 and TRBJ2-3, with 13 bases fitting TRBD2. V was clipped by 5 bases and J by 1 base; unmatched bases: 6. The CDR3 spans 17 residues. Germline V gene sequence: CDR1 SGHAT, CDR2 FQNNGV. CDR3 DNA: TGTGCCAGCAGCCCGATCGGACTAGCGGGGGGCACAGATACGCAGTATTTT. Translating it yields CASSPIGLAGGTDTQYF.

With regard to this clonotype: The conserved phenylalanine or tryptophan normally closing the CDR3 is absent here, so this likely arose from a read error. The chain employs TRBV5-3 and TRBJ2-3; TRBD1 aligns across 9 bases. TRBV5-3 counts as an open reading frame of uncertain function. This CDR3 spans 16 amino acids. CDR3 protein: CASSFGTGRKSDTQYI. The CDR3 DNA is TGTGCCAGCAGCTTCGGGACAGGGCGCAAGTCGGATACGCAGTATATT.

The V and J genes are TRBV2 and TRBJ2-7; no firm D call. Trimming left V 10 bases short and J 0 bases short, with 16 bases between. Germline lookup yields CDR1 SNHLY and CDR2 FYNNEI. The CDR3 extends over 14 amino acids. The CDR3 is CATDLKQSSYEQYF. The CDR3 coding sequence is TGTGCCACGGACCTAAAACAGAGCTCCTACGAGCAGTACTTC.

The chain links TRBV7-7 to TRBJ2-6, with TRBD1 matching 7 bases. The CDR3 is 18 residues long. Losses at the gene ends were 4 bases for V and 0 bases for J; bases not matched to a gene: 9. Germline loops: CDR1 SSHAT, CDR2 FNYEAQ (reference sequence). CDR3 sequence reads: CASSSLDRSSSGANVLTF. CDR3 bases: TGTGCCAGCAGCTCATTGGACAGGTCAAGCTCTGGGGCCAACGTCCTGACTTTC.

In its sample, this clonotype was seen many times. The genes are TRBV5-1 and TRBJ2-5; 11 nucleotides agree with TRBD2. This CDR3 is built from 20 residues. Germline CDR1 SGHRS, CDR2 YFSETQ. The V and J ends lost 4 bases and 5 bases, in that order; junction bases with no gene match: 22. The CDR3 DNA sequence: TGCGCCAGCAGCCCCAATGGGCGTAGCGGGAGGGCCCTGGTCTTTGAGACCCAGTACTTC. It codes for CASSPNGRSGRALVFETQYF. Filled out from reference TRBV5-1 and TRBJ2-5, the complete variable domain reads KAGVTQTPRYLIKTRGQQVTLSCSPISGHRSVSWYQQTPGQGLQFLFEYFSETQRNKGNFPGRFSGRQFSNSRSEMNVSTLELGDSALYLCASSPNGRSGRALVFETQYFGPGTRLLVL.

This clonotype has more than one count but fewer than ten. V usage is TRBV9 and J usage is TRBJ2-3; TRBD1 agrees at 10 bases. The CDR3 has 17 amino acids. In germline, CDR1 is SGDLS, CDR2 YYNGEE. Trimming cost V 3 bases and J 3 bases; bases outside gene matches: 10. CDR3 region: CASSEGQTGGLTDTQYF. The CDR3 nucleotides are TGTGCCAGCAGCGAGGGTCAGACAGGGGGCCTTACAGATACGCAGTATTTT. Supplemented by reference TRBV9 and TRBJ2-3, the full variable domain reads DSGVTQTPKHLITATGQRVTLRCSPRSGDLSVYWYQQSLDQGLQFLIQYYNGEERAKGNILERFSAQQFPDLHSELNLSSLELGDSALYFCASSEGQTGGLTDTQYFGPGTRLTVL.

This clonotype was found many times. This chain joins TRBV13 and TRBJ2-7; TRBD2 might be the D (5 bases). Trimming took off 5 bases at V and 4 bases at J, with 15 bases between the two ends. CDR3 length equals 14 residues. In germline, CDR1 is PRHDT, CDR2 FYEKMQ (reference sequence). This CDR3 is CASSPRGSWYEQYF. The CDR3 nucleotides are TGTGCCAGCAGCCCCCGGGGTAGTTGGTACGAGCAGTACTTC.

This clonotype was observed a few times. This chain uses TRBV19 with TRBJ1-2; 7 nucleotides agree with TRBD1. Germline V gene lookup returns CDR1 LNHDA and CDR2 SQIVND (reference sequence). This CDR3 comprises 13 residues. V shed 6 bases, J shed 5 bases, and the junction held 6 bases outside the gene matches. The CDR3 bases are TGTGCCAGTAGCAACGGGACAGCTTATGGCTACACCTTC. Protein: CASSNGTAYGYTF. Full variable domain (missing parts from reference TRBV19 and TRBJ1-2): DGGITQSPKYLFRKEGQNVTLSCEQNLNHDAMYWYRQDPGQGLRLIYYSQIVNDFQKGDIAEGYSVSREKKESFPLTVTSAQKNPTAFYLCASSNGTAYGYTFGSGTRLTVV.

The chain recombines TRBV20-1 with TRBJ1-2, with D perhaps TRBD1 (5 bases). V was cut by 0 bases and J by 4 bases, with 15 bases left in between. Germline V gene data show CDR1 as DFQATT and CDR2 as SNEGSKA (reference sequence). The CDR3 has 15 residues. In nucleotides, the CDR3 is TGCAGTGCTAGAGATTTCGGGGGTTTGTGCTATGGCTACACCTTC. This sequence encodes CSARDFGGLCYGYTF.

As to this clonotype: A read error may account for a junction end that differs from germline. The chain recombines TRBV28 with TRBJ2-2, with D hard to call. Germline V CDR1 and CDR2: MDHEN, SYDVKM. The CDR3 has 13 amino acids. The CDR3 nucleotides read TGTGCCGGCAGTTTAAGCCAGGCCGGGGAGCTGTTTTTT. Translating gives CAGSLSQAGELFF.

This clonotype appeared many times. The chain employs TRBV2 and TRBJ2-3; 7 positions match TRBD2. The V and J ends lost 4 bases and 0 bases, in that order; junction bases with no gene match: 7. The germline gives CDR1 SNHLY, CDR2 FYNNEI. This CDR3 is built from 16 residues. CDR3 nucleotides: TGTGCCAGCAGTGCAAGACTAGCAGTTAGCACAGATACGCAGTATTTT. Translated, it gives CASSARLAVSTDTQYF. The variable domain in full, with the rest retrieved from reference TRBV2 and TRBJ2-3, is EPEVTQTPSHQVTQMGQEVILRCVPISNHLYFYWYRQILGQKVEFLVSFYNNEISEKSEIFDDQFSVERPDGSNFTLKIRSTKLEDSAMYFCASSARLAVSTDTQYFGPGTRLTVL.

This clonotype was counted between two and nine times. The gene calls are TRBV6-1 and TRBJ1-1; no clear D. Deletions cut 4 bases from V and 0 bases from J, with 12 bases between. The CDR3 has 15 residues. The V gene's germline CDR1 is MNHNS and CDR2 SASEGT. The chain's CDR3 is CASSGLAEMNTEAFF. The CDR3 DNA follows: TGTGCCAGCAGTGGGTTGGCGGAGATGAACACTGAAGCTTTCTTT.

Comments on this clonotype: A much bigger clone sits one base away, suggesting this may be a read error. This chain's CDR3 is CASSYRDTGGRETQYF. The CDR3, as DNA: TGTGCCAGCAGTTATCGAGATACAGGGGGCAGAGAGACCCAGTACTTC. The chain has TRBV27 and TRBJ2-5, with TRBD1 matching 9 bases. V trimming: 4 bases; J trimming: 4 bases; junction bases outside the gene matches: 10. CDR3 size: 16 residues. The V gene's germline CDR1 is MNHEY and CDR2 SMNVEV (reference sequence).

This chain connects TRBV4-3 to TRBJ1-5, with TRBD1 matching 7 bases. Germline lookup yields CDR1 LGHNA and CDR2 YSLEER. V shed 4 bases, J shed 1 base, and the junction held 4 bases outside the gene matches. The CDR3 consists of 15 residues. CDR3 DNA: TGCGCCAGCAGCCCGGTGACAGGGAGCAATCAGCCCCAGCATTTT. Translation gives CASSPVTGSNQPQHF.

This clonotype was detected only once. V gene TRBV6-6 combines with J gene TRBJ2-1; TRBD1 aligns across 9 bases. V dropped 0 bases and J dropped 4; count of bases not matched to a gene: 4. This CDR3 has 16 amino acids. Per the germline V gene, CDR1 is MNHNY and CDR2 is SVGAGI (reference sequence). The CDR3 loop reads CASSYSMGQGYNEQFF. The CDR3 nucleotides read TGTGCCAGCAGTTACTCGATGGGACAGGGATACAATGAGCAGTTCTTC.

This clonotype was seen only once. A much larger clonotype is one base distant, so this may be a read error. This CDR3 fails to terminate in the conserved phenylalanine or tryptophan, so it likely reflects a read error. This chain links TRBV5-1 with TRBJ1-1, with 7 positions matching TRBD1. The CDR3 is made up of 14 amino acids. Germline V gene data show CDR1 as SGHRS and CDR2 as YFSETQ. The ends lost 6 bases at V and 0 bases at J; junction bases unmatched: 5. CDR3 loop: CASKPGQLNTEAFL. For the CDR3, the DNA is TGCGCCAGCAAGCCGGGACAGCTGAACACTGAAGCTTTCCTT.

The chain is built from TRBV9 and TRBJ1-2; no clear D gene. The CDR3 contains 15 residues. Trimming removed 5 bases at V and 4 bases at J, with 18 bases between. The germline gives CDR1 SGDLS, CDR2 YYNGEE. The CDR3: CASSPNTLLGYGYTF. CDR3 nucleotides: TGTGCCAGCAGTCCTAACACCCTTTTGGGCTATGGCTACACCTTC.

There are a few counts of this clonotype. The chain couples TRBV7-2 to TRBJ1-2, with TRBD1 matching 10 bases. The ends lost 7 bases at V and 2 bases at J; junction bases unmatched: 16. The CDR3 is made up of 18 amino acids. Germline V CDR1 and CDR2: SGHTA, FQGNSA. CDR3 bases: TGTGCCAGCAACCATCCGTCCCGGGACAGGGGTCAAAACTATGGCTACACCTTC. Translation: CASNHPSRDRGQNYGYTF. The full variable domain, with the rest looked up from reference TRBV7-2 and TRBJ1-2, is GAGVSQSPSNKVTEKGKDVELRCDPISGHTALYWYRQSLGQGLEFLIYFQGNSAPDKSGLPSDRFSAERTGGSVSTLTIQRTQQEDSAVYLCASNHPSRDRGQNYGYTFGSGTRLTVV.

This clonotype was seen ten or more times. The J gene is TRBJ1-2, the V gene TRBV4-1; a possible D gene is TRBD1 (6 bases). Trimming removed 4 bases from V and 2 bases from J, with 14 bases in between. The CDR3 extends over 15 amino acids. In germline, CDR1 is MGHRA, CDR2 YSYEKL. The CDR3 loop reads CASSRERGQNYGYTF. DNA for the CDR3: TGCGCCAGCAGCCGCGAAAGAGGACAGAACTATGGCTACACCTTC.

About this clonotype: The junction departs from the called germline gene at one end, perhaps through a read error. The J gene is TRBJ2-7, the V gene TRBV11-2; 14 bases are shared with TRBD2. There are 17 residues in the CDR3. Germline CDR1 is SGHAT and CDR2 is FQNNGV. This chain's CDR3 is CASSGLAGGSSSYEQSF. The CDR3 DNA follows: TGTGCCAGCAGCGGACTAGCGGGAGGCTCGAGCTCCTACGAGCAGTCCTTC. The full variable domain, rest sourced from reference TRBV11-2 and TRBJ2-7, is EAGVAQSPRYKIIEKRQSVAFWCNPISGHATLYWYQQILGQGPKLLIQFQNNGVVDDSQLPKDRFSAERLKGVDSTLKIQPAKLEDSAVYLCASSGLAGGSSSYEQSFGPGTRLTVT.